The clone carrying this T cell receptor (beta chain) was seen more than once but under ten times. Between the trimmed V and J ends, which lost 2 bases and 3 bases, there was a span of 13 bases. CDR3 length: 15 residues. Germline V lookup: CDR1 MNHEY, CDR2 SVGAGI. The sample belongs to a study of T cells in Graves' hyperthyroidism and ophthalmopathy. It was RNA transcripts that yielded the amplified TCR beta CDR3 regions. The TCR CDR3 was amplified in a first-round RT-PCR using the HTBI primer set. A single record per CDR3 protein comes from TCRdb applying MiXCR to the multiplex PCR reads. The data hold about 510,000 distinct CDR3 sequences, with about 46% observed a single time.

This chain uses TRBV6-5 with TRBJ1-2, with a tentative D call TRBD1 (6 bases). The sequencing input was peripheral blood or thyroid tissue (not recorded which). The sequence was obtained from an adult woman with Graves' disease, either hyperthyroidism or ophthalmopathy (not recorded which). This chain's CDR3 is CASSYPEGEDYGYTF. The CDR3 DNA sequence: TGTGCCAGCAGTTACCCGGAGGGGGAGGACTATGGCTACACCTTC.